The 9 T cell receptor beta chains presented below share a single source sample, sequenced in a study of cytomegalovirus exposure and HLA in healthy donors. PCR primers comprised 60 Vbeta and 13 Jbeta primers. Clones were sequenced by immunoSEQ multiplex PCR, and TCRdb holds only the in-frame ones, with some missing. The table has 150,000 to 200,000 clones, about 75% seen once. Material for sequencing was PBMCs. All receptors derive from a woman aged 45 to 65 in good health and CMV-seropositive.

This clone was counted a few times. The chain links TRBV6-5 to TRBJ1-2, with 8 bases matching TRBD1. CDR1 and CDR2 (germline): MNHEY, SVGAGI. The CDR3 is 15 residues long. After removal of 6 bases from V and 3 bases from J, the junction contained 9 bases not matched to a gene. For the CDR3, the DNA is TGTGCCAGCAGGCCGGGGAACAGGGGGGACTATGGCTACACCTTC. This encodes CASRPGNRGDYGYTF.

The chain employs TRBV5-1 and TRBJ2-7; 9 bases are shared with TRBD1. Germline assignment: CDR1 SGHRS and CDR2 YFSETQ. The V and J ends lost 4 bases and 2 bases, in that order; junction bases with no gene match: 7. The CDR3 covers 15 residues. CDR3 sequence (DNA): TGCGCCAGCAGCCCAATGGACAGGGGAGCCTACGAGCAGTACTTC. It translates to CASSPMDRGAYEQYF.

The chain joins TRBV5-4 to TRBJ2-7; weak D call: TRBD2 (6 bases). This CDR3 region has 14 residues. CDR1 is SGHNT and CDR2 is YYREEE in the germline V gene (reference sequence). The germline V and J ends were trimmed by 1 base and 0 bases, with 8 bases remaining between them. CDR3 DNA sequence: TGTGCCAGCAGCTTGCAGGGAGGCTCCTACGAGCAGTACTTC. It encodes CASSLQGGSYEQYF.

The CDR3 loop reads CASSYMVDSFYGYTF. DNA for the CDR3: TGTGCCAGCAGTTACATGGTGGACAGCTTCTATGGCTACACCTTC. The chain employs TRBV6-5 and TRBJ1-2; D might be TRBD1 (6 bases). V shed 2 bases and J shed 4 bases, with 14 bases lying between them. The CDR3 has 15 residues. Per germline, CDR1 MNHEY and CDR2 SVGAGI.

CDR3 in DNA: TGCGCCAGCAGCTTGTATGAGATAGAGACCCAGTACTTC. Translation: CASSLYEIETQYF. The gene calls are TRBV5-1 and TRBJ2-5, with unresolved D. Germline-derived CDR1 and CDR2 are SGHRS and YFSETQ. With 1 base removed from V and 4 bases from J, the gap between germline ends came to 8 bases. The CDR3 spans 13 residues. The full variable domain, completed using reference TRBV5-1 and TRBJ2-5, is KAGVTQTPRYLIKTRGQQVTLSCSPISGHRSVSWYQQTPGQGLQFLFEYFSETQRNKGNFPGRFSGRQFSNSRSEMNVSTLELGDSALYLCASSLYEIETQYFGPGTRLLVL.

This chain connects TRBV6-5 to TRBJ1-2; a weak D match, TRBD1 (5 bases). The CDR3 totals 15 residues. The V end lost 0 bases, the J end lost 4 bases, and 12 bases lay between the germline ends. The germline V gene encodes CDR1 MNHEY and CDR2 SVGAGI. The CDR3 region is CASSYSGGVGYGYTF. As DNA, the CDR3 is TGTGCCAGCAGTTACTCTGGGGGGGTCGGCTATGGCTACACCTTC.

V usage is TRBV7-8 and J usage is TRBJ1-2; 7 bases agree with TRBD1. CDR1 SGHVS and CDR2 FQNEAQ come from the germline V gene. Unmatched junction bases numbered 9, after V lost 2 bases and J lost 6 bases. The CDR3 is made up of 15 amino acids. This CDR3 reads CASSLLPGQNNGYTF. CDR3 in DNA: TGTGCCAGCAGCTTATTACCGGGACAGAATAATGGCTACACCTTC.

The genes are TRBV5-1 and TRBJ2-2; D is uncertain. Between the trimmed V and J ends, which lost 5 bases and 2 bases, there was a span of 16 bases. The germline CDR1 and CDR2 sequences are SGHRS and YFSETQ. CDR3 length: 16 amino acids. CDR3 protein: CASRTQVQVNTGELFF. CDR3 bases: TGCGCCAGCAGAACCCAAGTCCAGGTCAACACCGGGGAGCTGTTTTTT. The full variable domain, its missing parts supplied by reference TRBV5-1 and TRBJ2-2, is KAGVTQTPRYLIKTRGQQVTLSCSPISGHRSVSWYQQTPGQGLQFLFEYFSETQRNKGNFPGRFSGRQFSNSRSEMNVSTLELGDSALYLCASRTQVQVNTGELFFGEGSRLTVL.

The chain is built from TRBV5-4 and TRBJ1-1; a possible D gene is TRBD1 (6 bases). V lost 4 bases and J lost 0, with 10 bases in between. CDR1 is SGHNT and CDR2 is YYREEE in the germline V gene (reference sequence). This CDR3 has 14 amino acids. CDR3 in amino acids: CASSQQGLNTEAFF. CDR3 coding DNA: TGTGCCAGCAGCCAACAGGGACTGAACACTGAAGCTTTCTTT.